The 17 T cell receptor beta chains below come from one sample, sequenced in a study of cytomegalovirus exposure and HLA in healthy donors. Primers for the PCR totalled 60 Vbeta and 13 Jbeta. TCRdb's table, derived via immunoSEQ multiplex PCR, lists solely in-frame clones and lacks some. The sample has 35,000 to 40,000 clones; roughly four fifths are singletons. The source material was PBMCs. The receptors shown here come from a woman aged 30 to 39 in good health and CMV-seropositive.

The chain links TRBV5-1 to TRBJ1-5; TRBD1 matches at 7 bases. Germline CDR1 and CDR2: SGHRS and YFSETQ. The CDR3 is 19 residues long. V shed 7 bases and J 0 bases; nucleotides not matched to a gene: 19. CDR3 sequence (DNA): TGCGCCAGCTCCTCCCCAAGGGACAGAAACAAATATAGCAATCAGCCCCAGCATTTT. It yields the protein CASSSPRDRNKYSNQPQHF. The full variable domain, in which reference TRBV5-1 and TRBJ1-5 provide the parts outside the CDR3, is KAGVTQTPRYLIKTRGQQVTLSCSPISGHRSVSWYQQTPGQGLQFLFEYFSETQRNKGNFPGRFSGRQFSNSRSEMNVSTLELGDSALYLCASSSPRDRNKYSNQPQHFGDGTRLSIL.

This sequence joins TRBV5-1 and TRBJ1-1; D is uncertain. The CDR3 is made up of 13 amino acids. Germline V gene lookup returns CDR1 SGHRS and CDR2 YFSETQ. V was clipped by 5 bases and J by 3 bases, with 11 bases between them. CDR3 sequence (DNA): TGCGCCAGCAGTCAAGCCTCTTACACTGAAGCTTTCTTT. Translation gives CASSQASYTEAFF.

Notes on this clone: A read error may produce the germline difference seen at one junction end. The CDR3 loop is CASSFGQVSNYGYPF. Here the CDR3 DNA reads TGCGCCAGCAGCTTTGGACAGGTTTCTAACTATGGCTACCCCTTC. V is TRBV5-1 and J is TRBJ1-2; 7 nucleotides agree with TRBD1. The CDR3 length is 15 residues. Germline lookup yields CDR1 SGHRS and CDR2 YFSETQ.

This clone was detected a few times. The rearrangement joins TRBV28 to TRBJ1-2; the D gene is possibly TRBD1 (6 bases). Germline CDR1 is MDHEN and CDR2 is SYDVKM. V dropped 2 bases and J dropped 8 bases, with 15 bases sitting between them. This CDR3 spans 14 amino acids. The CDR3 bases are TGTGCCAGCAGTTTAGTCAGGGGAGGGGAAGGCTACACCTTC. Amino acid sequence: CASSLVRGGEGYTF.

The V call is TRBV18, the J call TRBJ1-1; 7 bases line up with TRBD1. V shed 6 bases, J shed 4 bases, and the junction held 11 bases outside the gene matches. The CDR3 has 15 residues. The germline CDR1 and CDR2 sequences are KGHSH and LQKENI. CDR3 loop: CASSHDTQGTTEAFF. The CDR3 DNA is TGTGCCAGCTCTCACGACACACAGGGGACCACTGAAGCTTTCTTT. The full variable domain, with the rest looked up from reference TRBV18 and TRBJ1-1, is NAGVMQNPRHLVRRRGQEARLRCSPMKGHSHVYWYRQLPEEGLKFMVYLQKENIIDESGMPKERFSAEFPKEGPSILRIQQVVRGDSAAYFCASSHDTQGTTEAFFGQGTRLTVV.

This rearrangement joins TRBV15 to TRBJ1-5; D gene ambiguous. Germline CDR1 and CDR2: LNHNV and YYDKDF (reference sequence). Trimming pared 0 bases from V and 8 bases from J, leaving 20 bases between. The CDR3 loop spans 17 amino acids. CDR3 bases: TGTGCCACCAGCAGAGATTTGGTAGACCCAGGATCTAAGCCCCAGCATTTT. Its protein product is CATSRDLVDPGSKPQHF.

This clone turned up a few times. The chain employs TRBV27 and TRBJ1-6, with D possibly TRBD1 on 6 matching bases. CDR3 length: 17 amino acids. Germline CDR1 and CDR2: MNHEY and SMNVEV (reference sequence). The V and J ends lost 5 bases and 3 bases respectively, with 17 bases between them. The CDR3 region is CASSANLGQYYNSPLHF. CDR3 in DNA: TGTGCCAGCAGTGCGAACCTCGGACAGTACTATAATTCACCCCTCCACTTT.

This clone showed up just once. The J gene is TRBJ2-1, the V gene TRBV5-1, with D possibly being TRBD2 (6 bases). V was clipped by 3 bases and J by 4 bases, with 17 bases between them. Germline CDR1 reads SGHRS; CDR2 reads YFSETQ. This CDR3 contains 16 residues. CDR3 DNA: TGCGCCAGCAGCTACTACCGGGACTCGTTTTACAATGAGCAGTTCTTC. Protein product: CASSYYRDSFYNEQFF.

This clone was counted only a few times. V usage is TRBV11-2 and J usage is TRBJ2-6; weak D call: TRBD1 (7 bases). This CDR3 is 18 amino acids long. The germline CDR1 and CDR2 sequences are SGHAT and FQNNGV. The germline V and J ends were trimmed by 4 bases and 0 bases, with 16 bases remaining between them. In DNA form, the CDR3 reads TGTGCCAGCAGCTCAGGGGGGATCGGGGGCTCTGGGGCCAACGTCCTGACTTTC. It specifies CASSSGGIGGSGANVLTF.

This clone was picked up one time. The chain joins TRBV19 to TRBJ1-1; possible D gene TRBD1, 6 bases. Trimming removed 6 bases from V and 11 bases from J, with 16 bases in between. Germline-derived CDR1 and CDR2 are LNHDA and SQIVND (reference sequence). The CDR3 is 12 amino acids. The CDR3 region has the DNA TGTGCCAGTAGCGGCAGGGGATCAAGGGCTTTCTTT. It yields the protein CASSGRGSRAFF.

This clone was counted between two and nine times. The chain couples TRBV5-5 to TRBJ2-1; perhaps TRBD2 as D (5 bases). This CDR3 is built from 14 residues. Germline V gene lookup returns CDR1 SGHKS and CDR2 YYEKEE (reference sequence). V was shortened by 4 bases and J by 6 bases, with 14 bases between the two germline ends. The CDR3 here is CASSPGGDGNEQFF. The DNA for the CDR3 is TGTGCCAGCAGCCCTGGAGGCGACGGCAATGAGCAGTTCTTC.

J is TRBJ2-7 and V is TRBV5-1, with 8 nucleotides matching TRBD1. V gave up 4 bases and J gave up 3 bases; unmatched junction bases: 3. The CDR3 length is 13 residues. Germline lookup yields CDR1 SGHRS and CDR2 YFSETQ. CDR3 sequence reads: CASSGQGFYEQYF. DNA for the CDR3: TGCGCCAGCAGCGGACAGGGATTCTACGAGCAGTACTTC.

The CDR3 here is CASSRGTTTKAEQFF. DNA for the CDR3: TGTGCCAGCAGCCGGGGGACCACCACCAAGGCTGAGCAGTTCTTC. V usage is TRBV5-4 and J usage is TRBJ2-1; a possible D gene is TRBD2 (6 bases). Between the trimmed V and J ends, which lost 4 bases and 9 bases, there was a span of 20 bases. The germline CDR1 and CDR2 sequences are SGHNT and YYREEE (reference sequence). This CDR3 has 15 residues.

The genes are TRBV6-1 and TRBJ1-2; 7 bases fit TRBD1. Germline CDR1 is MNHNS and CDR2 is SASEGT. The CDR3 loop spans 15 amino acids. The V and J ends lost 3 bases and 3 bases, in that order; junction bases with no gene match: 7. Here the CDR3 DNA reads TGTGCCAGCAGTGAGGTGGACAGGCCTCACTATGGCTACACCTTC. Translation: CASSEVDRPHYGYTF.

The chain joins TRBV6-6 to TRBJ2-7; 14 positions agree with TRBD2. Germline CDR1 is MNHNY and CDR2 is SVGAGI (reference sequence). This CDR3 is built from 14 residues. V trimming: 6 bases; J trimming: 5 bases; junction bases outside the gene matches: 3. CDR3 bases: TGTGCCAGCAGGATGGGACTAGCGGGAGACGAGCAGTACTTC. Protein product: CASRMGLAGDEQYF.

This clone was seen a single time. The J gene is TRBJ1-3, the V gene TRBV28; tentative D call: TRBD1 (6 bases). Germline CDR1 is MDHEN and CDR2 is SYDVKM. V shed 3 bases and J shed 4 bases, with 10 bases lying between them. CDR3 length equals 14 residues. DNA of the CDR3: TGTGCCAGCAGTTTCAGGGGAGGGGGAAACACCATATATTTT. This encodes CASSFRGGGNTIYF.

This sequence joins TRBV25-1 and TRBJ2-4; D unresolved. The CDR3 runs 12 residues. CDR1 is MGHDK, CDR2 SYGVNS, per germline. Trimming removed 0 bases at V and 9 bases at J, with 6 bases between. CDR3 loop: CASSEYNSIQYF. The CDR3 region has the DNA TGTGCCAGCAGTGAATATAACTCCATTCAGTACTTC.